Below are 15 T cell receptor beta chains sequenced from a single sample in a study of beta chain features in type 1 diabetes. The study, taken as a whole, reports: All four CD4+ subsets of Type 1 diabetes patients contained TCRB CDR3s that were moderately but significantly shorter.

These receptors have no identified antigens. All of the isolated RNA was reverse transcribed, so expressed TCRB transcripts were sequenced. The protocol was immunoSEQ multiplex PCR, while the TCRdb copy is restricted to in-frame clones and leaves out a portion. The repertoire consists of hundreds of thousands of clones, with 10% to 15% occurring once and the leading ten covering 0.022%. Material for sequencing was naive CD4+ T cells from blood. The receptor set was obtained from a man aged 18-30 years with type 1 diabetes.

This chain connects TRBV9 to TRBJ2-5; tentatively, D is TRBD2 (7 bases). Germline V gives CDR1 SGDLS, CDR2 YYNGEE. The CDR3 sequence is 14 residues long. V was pared by 3 bases and J by 2 bases, with 11 bases between. As DNA, the CDR3 is TGTGCCAGCAGCGCGGGGGGCGGTCAAGAGACCCAGTACTTC. It codes for CASSAGGGQETQYF.

This clone was picked up a small number of times. Other DNA sequences in the same sample also yield this CDR3. The chain carries TRBV29-1 and TRBJ1-5; 7 positions agree with TRBD1. The CDR3 length is 13 residues. Germline V gene sequence: CDR1 SQVTM, CDR2 ANQGSEA. V lost 7 bases to trimming and J lost 3 bases; unmatched junction nucleotides: 6. The CDR3 sequence: CSAGGQANQPQHF. The CDR3 DNA sequence: TGCAGCGCTGGAGGACAGGCCAATCAGCCCCAGCATTTT.

This clone was seen just once. J is TRBJ2-3 and V is TRBV5-1, with D perhaps matching TRBD2 (6 bases). The V end lost 4 bases, the J end lost 2 bases, and 8 bases lay between the germline ends. The CDR3 extends over 13 amino acids. CDR1 SGHRS and CDR2 YFSETQ come from the germline V gene. CDR3 residues: CASSRGDTDTQYF. The CDR3 DNA reads as TGCGCCAGCAGCCGCGGGGACACAGATACGCAGTATTTT.

This chain's CDR3 is CASSNRDGGGETQYF. Written as DNA, the CDR3 is TGTGCCAGCAGCAACCGGGACGGAGGTGGAGAGACCCAGTACTTC. J is TRBJ2-5 and V is TRBV11-2; D might be TRBD1 or TRBD2, each matching 5 bases. V shed 5 bases and J shed 4 bases, with 17 bases lying between them. CDR1 SGHAT and CDR2 FQNNGV come from the germline V gene. The CDR3 totals 15 residues.

The chain carries TRBV5-1 and TRBJ1-6; a weak D match, TRBD1 (6 bases). This CDR3 is 15 amino acids long. The germline V and J ends were trimmed by 3 bases and 8 bases, with 15 bases remaining between them. CDR1 and CDR2 (germline): SGHRS, YFSETQ. In DNA form, the CDR3 reads TGCGCCAGCAGCTACCTGTCAGGGGATTATTCACCCCTCCACTTT. Residues: CASSYLSGDYSPLHF.

This rearrangement joins TRBV29-1 to TRBJ2-6, with TRBD1 matching 9 bases. V was pared by 0 bases and J by 1 base, with 13 bases of the junction left unmatched. Germline V gene lookup returns CDR1 SQVTM and CDR2 ANQGSEA. The CDR3 totals 20 residues. The CDR3 DNA reads TGCAGCGTTGAAGATTGGGGGACAGGGATCATGGGGTCTGGGGCCAACGTCCTGACTTTC. Its translation: CSVEDWGTGIMGSGANVLTF.

V is TRBV6-1 and J is TRBJ1-5, with D possibly being TRBD1 (5 bases). V was trimmed by 4 bases and J by 7 bases, leaving 14 bases between them. The CDR3 extends over 14 amino acids. Germline assignment: CDR1 MNHNS and CDR2 SASEGT. The CDR3 sequence is CASSGGGGGQPQHF. DNA of the CDR3: TGTGCCAGCAGTGGGGGAGGCGGGGGACAGCCCCAGCATTTT.

The chain combines TRBV4-1 with TRBJ2-7; 11 bases are a match to TRBD1. This CDR3 comprises 14 residues. Germline V gene sequence: CDR1 MGHRA, CDR2 YSYEKL. J lost 4 bases, V lost 6 bases, and 5 bases had no gene match. CDR3 in DNA: TGCGCCAGCAGAAGGGACAGGGGGATTTACGAGCAGTACTTC. It yields the protein CASRRDRGIYEQYF.

The chain links TRBV5-1 to TRBJ1-1; 7 bases agree with TRBD1. The CDR3 contains 17 residues. Germline V CDR1 and CDR2: SGHRS, YFSETQ. The V segment lost 3 bases and the J segment 3 bases; nucleotides outside the gene matches: 14. The CDR3 coding sequence is TGCGCCAGCAGCTCCTCAACCGGGACAGCAGTTGACACTGAAGCTTTCTTT. The encoded protein is CASSSSTGTAVDTEAFF.

This clone was observed a few times. The chain joins TRBV6-5 to TRBJ1-6, with 7 bases identical to TRBD1. This CDR3 has 13 amino acids. From germline, CDR1 is MNHEY and CDR2 SVGAGI. Trimming removed 8 bases from V and 7 bases from J; junction bases left unmatched: 5. The CDR3 DNA sequence: TGTGCCAGCTCGAGACAGGGCAATTCACCCCTCCACTTT. Translation gives CASSRQGNSPLHF.

There are a few counts of this clone. The chain uses TRBV30 and TRBJ1-2; D is perhaps TRBD1 (6 bases). The V gene lost 3 bases and the J gene lost 7 bases, with 18 bases spanning the gap. Germline CDR1 and CDR2: GTSNPN and SVGIG (reference sequence). The CDR3 has 14 residues. The CDR3 sequence: CAWSPPDRDSGYTF. CDR3 DNA: TGTGCCTGGAGCCCACCGGACAGAGACTCTGGCTACACCTTC.

This clone was observed a few times. The genes are TRBV29-1 and TRBJ2-6, with TRBD1 matching 12 bases. The V segment lost 4 bases and the J segment 3 bases; nucleotides outside the gene matches: 10. The V gene's germline CDR1 is SQVTM and CDR2 ANQGSEA. The CDR3 runs 18 residues. The chain's CDR3 is CSVAGTGGDPGGANVLTF. CDR3 sequence (DNA): TGCAGCGTTGCGGGGACAGGGGGCGACCCTGGTGGGGCCAACGTCCTGACTTTC.

The V and J genes are TRBV30 and TRBJ1-1; 10 nucleotides agree with TRBD1. Germline assignment: CDR1 GTSNPN and CDR2 SVGIG (reference sequence). The CDR3 is made up of 16 amino acids. The V and J ends lost 2 bases and 2 bases, in that order; junction bases with no gene match: 8. The CDR3 loop reads CAWSLRDRGSNTEAFF. In DNA form, the CDR3 reads TGTGCCTGGAGTCTCCGGGACAGGGGAAGTAACACTGAAGCTTTCTTT.

This clone was observed a few times. The J gene is TRBJ2-1, the V gene TRBV19; D remains unclear. Trimming pared 2 bases from V and 7 bases from J, leaving 3 bases between. This CDR3 is built from 11 residues. Germline CDR1 LNHDA, CDR2 SQIVND (reference sequence). CDR3 nucleotide sequence: TGTGCCAGTAGTATACTGAATGAGCAGTTCTTC. This encodes CASSILNEQFF. Full variable domain (outside the CDR3, taken from reference TRBV19 and TRBJ2-1): DGGITQSPKYLFRKEGQNVTLSCEQNLNHDAMYWYRQDPGQGLRLIYYSQIVNDFQKGDIAEGYSVSREKKESFPLTVTSAQKNPTAFYLCASSILNEQFFGPGTRLTVL.

The chain uses TRBV10-1 and TRBJ2-5; 7 bases match TRBD2. Germline CDR1 reads WNHNN; CDR2 reads SYGVQD (reference sequence). The CDR3 is made up of 13 amino acids. Trimming took 6 bases from V and 2 from J; bases not matched to a gene: 3. CDR3 loop: CASSGTIQETQYF. As DNA, the CDR3 is TGCGCCAGCAGCGGGACTATACAAGAGACCCAGTACTTC.